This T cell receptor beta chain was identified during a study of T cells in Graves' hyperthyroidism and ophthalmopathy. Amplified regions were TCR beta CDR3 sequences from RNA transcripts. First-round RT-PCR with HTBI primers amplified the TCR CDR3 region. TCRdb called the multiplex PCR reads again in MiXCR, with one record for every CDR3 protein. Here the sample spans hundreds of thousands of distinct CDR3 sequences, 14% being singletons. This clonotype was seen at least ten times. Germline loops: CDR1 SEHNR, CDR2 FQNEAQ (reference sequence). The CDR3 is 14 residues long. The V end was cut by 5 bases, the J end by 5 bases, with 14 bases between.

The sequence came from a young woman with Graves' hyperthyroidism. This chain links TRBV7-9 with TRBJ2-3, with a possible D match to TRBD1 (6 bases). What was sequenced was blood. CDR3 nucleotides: TGTGCCAGCAGCGCACAGGGACGGGGAGATACGCAGTATTTT. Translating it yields CASSAQGRGDTQYF.